These 4 T cell receptor beta chains were sequenced from one sample in a study of T cell clusters in autoimmune cytopenias. TRB rearrangements were amplified by touch-down multiplex PCR with mixed TRB-A/B primers. TCRdb reprocessed the multiplex PCR reads and keeps a single row for each CDR3 protein, giving no DNA. The sample yields about 9,500 distinct CDR3 sequences, of which the top ten take up about 9.2%. About 39,000 genome equivalents of blood DNA were amplified for TRB. Source material: peripheral blood. The source is a human donor with an autoimmune cytopenia or autoimmune hepatitis (not recorded which).

This clonotype is labeled medium-sized based on frequency. The genes are TRBV10-3 and TRBJ1-2; the TCRdb D gene call, TRBD1, has no DNA to confirm it. The CDR3 sequence is 13 residues long. Germline CDR1 and CDR2: ENHRY and SYGVKD. The CDR3 here is CAISESGDPLSTF.

The rearrangement uses TRBV19 and TRBJ1-4. Per germline, CDR1 LNHDA and CDR2 SQIVND (reference sequence). The CDR3 has 17 amino acids. CDR3 sequence reads: CASSIFGGSATNEKLFF.

V and J are TRBV12-3 or TRBV12-4 and TRBJ1-2; TCRdb gives TRBD1 as the D gene, but with no DNA this cannot be confirmed. The length of the CDR3 is 14 residues. CDR3 sequence: CASSFDRVNYGYTF.

This clonotype ranks as medium-sized in terms of frequency. V gene TRBV6-5 combines with J gene TRBJ1-1. The germline gives CDR1 MNHEY, CDR2 SVGAGI. CDR3 length: 13 amino acids. The CDR3 is CASRQGPHTEAFF.